This T cell receptor (beta chain) was identified during a study of blood T cell repertoires in COVID-19. Study as a whole: Donors in the United States, Italy and Spain gave samples during acute or convalescent COVID-19. The cDNA or gDNA used as material had been derived from T cells, B-cell-depleted T cells, or PBMCs.

Source study methods: Reference gene primer amplification gave nucleated cell count estimates. Sequencing used immunoSEQ multiplex PCR; TCRdb keeps in-frame clones, though not all of them. That table supplies the V and J calls and clone size; D and trimming were determined from the DNA. The repertoire holds about 210,000 clones, with about 83% as singletons. Between the trimmed V and J ends, which lost 6 bases and 2 bases, there was a span of 14 bases. The CDR3 extends over 15 amino acids. Germline V gives CDR1 MDHEN, CDR2 SYDVKM. The chain joins TRBV28 to TRBJ2-4, with D possibly TRBD1 on 6 matching bases. Material: peripheral blood. The TCR comes from a woman between 45 and 60 years old with active or convalescent COVID-19. CDR3 region: CASRLEQGTKNIQYF. In DNA form, the CDR3 reads TGTGCCAGCAGGTTAGAGCAGGGGACCAAAAACATTCAGTACTTC.